The rows below give T cell receptor beta chains drawn from one sample of a study of CD8 T cells in ankylosing spondylitis. TCRdb recomputed calls from the 5' RACE reads with MiXCR, one row per CDR3 protein. The profile shows 250,000 to 350,000 distinct CDR3 sequences, roughly 8% of them singletons. Sequences were obtained from blood, either unsorted or a sorted T cell fraction (not recorded which). Receptors were obtained from a male donor with ankylosing spondylitis. Each CDR3 is given with its conserved first and last residue. A D gene is named only where the DNA matches it firmly. Rows give clone size only sometimes, using once, few, many, or a class for an expanded clone.

>few|TRBV20-1|NA|TRBJ2-2
CSARARQADGELFF
TGCAGTGCTAGAGCTCGACAGGCGGACGGGGAGCTGTTTTTT
>NA|TRBV27|NA|TRBJ2-1
CASRGSSYNEQFF
TGTGCCAGCAGGGGCAGCTCCTACAATGAGCAGTTCTTC
>many|TRBV20-1|TRBD2|TRBJ2-5
CSARRFSGRAQETQYF
TGCAGTGCCAGACGCTTTAGCGGGAGGGCCCAAGAGACCCAGTACTTC
>few|TRBV28|TRBD1|TRBJ2-7
CASRDPGQGSYEQYF
TGTGCCAGCAGAGATCCGGGACAGGGGTCCTACGAGCAGTACTTC
>few|TRBV6-1|TRBD2|TRBJ2-1
CASRATSGYYNEQFF
TGTGCCAGCAGGGCGACTAGCGGTTACTACAATGAGCAGTTCTTC
>many|TRBV6-5|TRBD2|TRBJ2-1
CASSYTVAGGFYNEQFF
TGTGCCAGCAGTTACACAGTAGCGGGGGGGTTCTACAATGAGCAGTTCTTC
>few|TRBV6-2/TRBV6-3|NA|TRBJ2-6
CASSSPSRRWDSGANVLTF
TGTGCCAGCAGTTCACCCTCCAGGAGATGGGACTCTGGGGCCAACGTCCTGACTTTC
>NA|TRBV18|TRBD2|TRBJ2-7
CASSPTGTSASEQYF
TGTGCCAGCTCCCCGACGGGGACTAGCGCGAGCGAGCAGTACTTC
>NA|TRBV7-2|TRBD1|TRBJ2-1
CASSLVGQGAIEQFF
TGTGCCAGCAGCTTAGTCGGACAGGGGGCGATTGAGCAGTTCTTC
>few|TRBV7-8|TRBD2|TRBJ2-7
CASSLSGREYEQYF
TGTGCCAGCAGTCTTAGCGGGAGGGAATACGAGCAGTACTTC
>few|TRBV5-1|NA|TRBJ2-7
CASSLVFGTLSYEQYF
TGCGCCAGCAGCTTGGTATTCGGAACTCTCTCCTACGAGCAGTACTTC
>many|TRBV20-1|NA|TRBJ1-5
CSAREAGRKHQPQHF
TGCAGTGCTAGAGAGGCCGGGAGAAAACATCAGCCCCAGCATTTT
>NA|TRBV4-1|TRBD1|TRBJ2-7
CASSPIAGQVSYEQYF
TGCGCCAGCAGCCCAATCGCGGGACAGGTGTCCTACGAGCAGTACTTC
>NA|TRBV9|TRBD1|TRBJ2-1
CASSVSGTGYNEQFF
TGTGCCAGCAGCGTATCTGGGACAGGCTACAATGAGCAGTTCTTC
>many|TRBV15|NA|TRBJ2-2
CATSRERGENTGELFF
TGTGCCACCAGCAGAGAGAGGGGAGAGAACACCGGGGAGCTGTTTTTT
>NA|TRBV7-8|TRBD2|TRBJ2-1
CASSPRRAVREGYEQFF
TGTGCCAGCAGCCCCCGGAGGGCGGTGCGGGAGGGCTATGAGCAGTTCTTC
>many|TRBV7-2|TRBD2|TRBJ2-3
CASSLGTSGPDTQYF
TGTGCCAGCAGCTTAGGGACTAGCGGCCCCGATACGCAGTATTTT
>NA|TRBV7-2|NA|TRBJ2-3
CASSSPPYGTQYF
TGTGCCAGCAGTTCACCCCCCTATGGTACGCAGTATTTT
>few|TRBV7-9|NA|TRBJ1-3
CASSPRGYLSGNTIYF
TGTGCCAGCAGCCCCCGGGGCTACCTCTCTGGAAACACCATATATTTT
>NA|TRBV12-3/TRBV12-4|TRBD2|TRBJ2-1
CASSLAAGSYNEQFF
TGTGCCAGCAGTTTAGCAGCGGGGTCCTACAATGAGCAGTTCTTC
>many|TRBV5-1|NA|TRBJ2-6
CASSFDLTPSRANVLTF
TGCGCCAGCAGCTTTGATCTTACTCCTTCGAGGGCCAACGTCCTGACTTTC
>NA|TRBV20-1|NA|TRBJ1-2
CSARDRASYYGYTF
TGCAGTGCTAGAGATCGGGCCAGTTATTATGGCTACACCTTC
>NA|TRBV5-1|NA|TRBJ2-7
CASSLAGVSEQYF
TGCGCCAGCAGCTTGGCCGGGGTTTCCGAGCAGTACTTC
>few|TRBV5-1|NA|TRBJ2-5
CASSGTTSRETQYF
TGCGCCAGCAGCGGGACCACTAGTCGGGAGACCCAGTACTTC
>few|TRBV20-1|NA|TRBJ2-3
CSALRQRSTDTQYF
TGCAGTGCACTGAGACAGAGGAGCACAGATACGCAGTATTTT
>few|TRBV6-4|NA|TRBJ2-2
CASSRTRVPANTGELFF
TGTGCCAGCAGTAGGACTCGCGTGCCCGCGAACACCGGGGAGCTGTTTTTT
>NA|TRBV28|NA|TRBJ2-3
CASTIRLGRIRTDTQYF
TGTGCCAGCACCATCCGGTTGGGCAGGATACGCACAGATACGCAGTATTTT
>few|TRBV4-1|NA|TRBJ2-7
CASSQDTVDGFVSEQYF
TGCGCCAGCAGCCAAGATACTGTCGACGGCTTTGTCTCCGAGCAGTACTTC
>NA|TRBV5-1|NA|TRBJ1-1
CASSLTILENTEAFF
TGCGCCAGCAGCCTGACTATACTGGAGAACACTGAAGCTTTCTTT
>NA|TRBV9|NA|TRBJ1-1
CASSVEDLERETEAFF
TGTGCCAGCAGCGTAGAAGACCTGGAGCGGGAGACTGAAGCTTTCTTT
>few|TRBV5-5|TRBD2|TRBJ2-1
CASSSLSGRANNEQFF
TGTGCCAGCAGCTCACTGAGCGGGAGGGCCAACAATGAGCAGTTCTTC
>NA|TRBV24-1|NA|TRBJ2-2
CATSEGHGELFF
TGTGCCACCAGTGAAGGGCACGGGGAGCTGTTTTTT
>few|TRBV7-9|TRBD2|TRBJ2-7
CASSLARLAGYYEQYF
TGTGCCAGCAGCTTAGCTCGGCTAGCGGGTTACTACGAGCAGTACTTC
>many|TRBV6-5|NA|TRBJ2-7
CASSLSWNNEQYF
TGTGCCAGCAGTTTGTCTTGGAATAACGAGCAGTACTTC
>many|TRBV29-1|NA|TRBJ2-4
CSVQVVSGNIQYF
TGCAGCGTCCAGGTGGTCTCCGGAAACATTCAGTACTTC
>many|TRBV27|NA|TRBJ2-1
CASSFQASSYNEQFF
TGTGCCAGCAGTTTTCAGGCGAGCTCCTACAATGAGCAGTTCTTC
>few|TRBV5-6|NA|TRBJ2-1
CASSLETGIGNEQFF
TGTGCCAGCAGCTTGGAGACCGGGATTGGGAATGAGCAGTTCTTC
>NA|TRBV4-3|NA|TRBJ2-2
CASSQGGTTYTGELFF
TGCGCCAGCAGCCAAGGGGGGACAACCTACACCGGGGAGCTGTTTTTT